Detailed here is one T cell receptor (beta chain). Its antigen is not identified. Both 60 Vbeta primers and 13 Jbeta primers went into the PCR. The data were produced by immunoSEQ multiplex PCR, yet TCRdb's version contains in-frame clones alone and is incomplete. The sample holds over 80,000 clones; around 81% are singletons and the top ten take roughly 5%. The sample belongs to a study of cytomegalovirus exposure and HLA in healthy donors. Regarding the study as a whole: In a later analysis, TCR beta V- and J-gene trimming showed a link to a missense DCLRE1C variant.

V trimming: 2 bases; J trimming: 5 bases; junction bases outside the gene matches: 4. In germline, CDR1 is SGHNT, CDR2 YYREEE (reference sequence). CDR3 length: 14 residues. The rearrangement uses TRBV5-4 and TRBJ2-3, with TRBD1 matching over 8 bases. The sequencing sample was made of PBMCs. This sequence was found in a man aged 35-49 years in good health and CMV-seropositive. The CDR3 DNA sequence: TGTGCCAGCAGCTTCAGGGGGCGCGGAGATACGCAGTATTTT. This encodes CASSFRGRGDTQYF.